The entry below describes one T cell receptor (beta chain). Its antigen is currently unknown. The data are from a study of cytomegalovirus exposure and HLA in healthy donors. Across the whole study: Roughly 86 million unique TCRs from HLA-typed donors made up an early data release. Out of around 360 genotyped donors, about 80% belonged to the Caucasian-associated ancestry cluster. Findings and limits, study-wide: As a later analysis showed, several of the most significant clusters appeared to be linked to common viral pathogens. The HLA-A and HLA-B alleles of most subjects were reportedly predicted accurately from TCR beta sequences.

The study ran its PCR with 60 Vbeta and 13 Jbeta primers. TCRdb's copy holds only in-frame clones and misses some; the assay was immunoSEQ multiplex PCR. The table gives some 200,000 clones; the top ten clones make up less than 6.5% of it. The CDR3 has 14 residues. Between the trimmed V and J ends, which lost 0 bases and 4 bases, there was a span of 9 bases. CDR1 MNHEY and CDR2 SVGAGI come from the germline V gene. This receptor was obtained from a man aged 25-45 years in good health and CMV-seronegative. The source material was PBMCs. The V call is TRBV6-5, the J call TRBJ1-1; possible D gene TRBD1, 5 bases. CDR3 in DNA: TGTGCCAGCAGTTACTCCCAGGGAGGCACTGAAGCTTTCTTT. Its translation is CASSYSQGGTEAFF.